This TCR beta chain appears in the sequencing data of a study of identical twins. The study, taken as a whole, reports: Recombination models fit unrelated individuals' TCR alpha sharing but underestimated twins'.

This clonotype was detected ten times or more. Its antigen is as yet unknown. Unique molecular identifiers were present on cDNA, and template switching added a universal primer site. TCRdb re-derived calls from the 5' RACE reads in MiXCR, one entry per CDR3 protein. The sample lists a few hundred thousand distinct CDR3 sequences; just under 10% were seen once. This CDR3 has 15 amino acids. The ends lost 1 base at V and 1 base at J; junction bases unmatched: 4. CDR1 and CDR2 (germline): SGHTA, FQGNSA. These data also formed part of another study, on yellow fever vaccine responses in identical twins.

This TCR derives from a woman between 18 and 29 years old in good health. The gene calls are TRBV7-2 and TRBJ2-7; 7 bases align to TRBD2. Sample: PBMCs. CDR3 protein: CASSLVGTKSYEQYF. CDR3 DNA sequence: TGTGCCAGCAGCTTAGTGGGGACTAAATCCTACGAGCAGTACTTC.